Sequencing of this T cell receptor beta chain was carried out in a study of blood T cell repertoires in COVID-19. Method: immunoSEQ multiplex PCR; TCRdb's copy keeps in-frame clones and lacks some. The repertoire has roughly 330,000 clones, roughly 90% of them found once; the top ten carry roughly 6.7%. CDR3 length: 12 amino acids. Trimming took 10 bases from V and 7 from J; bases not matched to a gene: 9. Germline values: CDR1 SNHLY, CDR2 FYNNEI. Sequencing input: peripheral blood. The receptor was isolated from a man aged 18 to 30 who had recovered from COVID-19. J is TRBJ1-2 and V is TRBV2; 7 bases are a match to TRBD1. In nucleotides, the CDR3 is TGTGCCATCGCGACAGGGAAAACTGGCTACACCTTC. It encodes CAIATGKTGYTF.